The 6 T cell receptor beta chains presented below share a single source sample, sequenced in a study of CD8 T cells in ankylosing spondylitis. Using its own MiXCR run on the 5' RACE reads, TCRdb lists one record per CDR3 protein. The sample consists of 210,000 or so distinct CDR3 sequences, about a quarter of them appearing once. Sequencing was performed on blood, either unsorted or a sorted T cell fraction (not recorded which). The receptors were sampled from a male donor with ankylosing spondylitis or in good health (not recorded which).

This clonotype was observed once. J is TRBJ1-3 and V is TRBV15, with a possible D match to TRBD1 (5 bases). Trimming left V 4 bases short and J 0 bases short, with 16 bases between. Germline V gene sequence: CDR1 LNHNV, CDR2 YYDKDF (reference sequence). The CDR3 extends over 17 amino acids. The CDR3 sequence: CATSKQVTESSGNTIYF. The DNA for the CDR3 is TGTGCCACCAGCAAACAGGTGACAGAGTCCTCTGGAAACACCATATATTTT.

The chain links TRBV7-8 to TRBJ2-7; 7 positions match TRBD2. CDR1 is SGHVS, CDR2 FQNEAQ, per germline. The CDR3 has 15 amino acids. The V segment lost 8 bases and the J segment 4 bases; nucleotides outside the gene matches: 14. The CDR3 bases are TGTGCCAGCGGGGTAGGCGGGAGTCACTTATACGAGCAGTACTTC. Translated: CASGVGGSHLYEQYF.

This clonotype was seen at least ten times. This chain connects TRBV20-1 to TRBJ2-1; D is perhaps TRBD1 (5 bases). CDR3 size: 12 residues. Trimming removed 3 bases at V and 6 bases at J, with 9 bases between. From germline, CDR1 is DFQATT and CDR2 SNEGSKA (reference sequence). The CDR3 DNA sequence: TGCAGTGCTAGTTCAGGGCGCAATGAGCAGTTCTTC. Translation: CSASSGRNEQFF.

Points on this clonotype: The junction departs from germline at one end; a sequencing error may be responsible. The genes are TRBV20-1 and TRBJ2-7; 16 nucleotides align to TRBD2. There are 13 residues in the CDR3. Germline V gene lookup returns CDR1 DFQATT and CDR2 SNEGSKA (reference sequence). CDR3: CSATGTSGRAPNF. CDR3 DNA sequence: TGCAGTGCTACTGGGACTAGCGGGAGGGCTCCGAACTTC.

The chain employs TRBV12-3 or TRBV12-4 and TRBJ2-7, with no clear D. This CDR3 region has 15 residues. Trimming removed 1 base at V and 6 bases at J, with 16 bases between. This CDR3 reads CASSLGFGRTGEQYF. The CDR3 DNA is TGTGCCAGCAGTTTAGGATTTGGCCGAACGGGCGAGCAGTACTTC.

By proportion, this clonotype is medium-sized. The chain recombines TRBV20-1 with TRBJ2-7, with no clear D. The CDR3 is 15 amino acids. V was cut by 0 bases and J by 2 bases, with 14 bases left in between. Germline loops: CDR1 DFQATT, CDR2 SNEGSKA (reference sequence). Here the CDR3 reads CSARDDSLYPYEQYF. CDR3 coding DNA: TGCAGTGCTAGAGATGATAGTCTATATCCCTACGAGCAGTACTTC.